This T cell receptor beta chain was sequenced during a study of immune heterogeneity within non-small cell lung tumors. At around 600 ng per sample, bulk tumor genomic DNA provided the template. Several biopsies were spaced far apart within each primary tumor and obtained as surgery took place. Curative surgery was undertaken by patients, who had untreated, newly diagnosed non-small cell lung cancer. Notes on this clonotype: Its antigen is unknown. A read error may explain this, as a much larger clone is one base away.

Trimming stripped 7 bases from V and 2 bases from J, with 15 bases between. The germline V gene has CDR1 SQVTM and CDR2 ANQGSEA. The length of the CDR3 is 14 residues. A multiplex PCR containing 32 V primers and 13 J primers was used to amplify TCR beta CDR3. TCRdb redid the calling of the multiplex PCR reads with MiXCR, one entry per CDR3 protein. The sample contains about 5,600 distinct CDR3 sequences, 18% of which appear only once. Findings and limits, study-wide: Clonality of local T cells correlated moderately but significantly with local tumor mutational burden (R about 0.35).

This sequence was found in a man aged 35 to 55 with non-small cell lung cancer. Sequencing was done on a sample of lung tumor tissue. The genes are TRBV29-1 and TRBJ2-4; TRBD2 is a possible D gene (6 bases). The CDR3 DNA sequence: TGCAGCGCCAAACACGGGGGAACCAAAAACATTCAGTACTTC. It is translated as CSAKHGGTKNIQYF.